The present T cell receptor beta chain was sequenced within a study of T cell responses to AZD1222 COVID-19 vaccine. Study-level findings and limits: All repertoire sampling was performed exclusively after the peak T cell response. Clonal diversity was possibly underestimated, and white British individuals and females predominated among donors. Spike-specific TCR breadth rose after two AZD1222 doses, and depth rose as well. Spike as a whole was targeted by vaccine-associated CD4 TCRs, dominant at 160-218 and 743-854.

CDR1 SEHNR and CDR2 FQNEAQ come from the germline V gene (reference sequence). V was clipped by 5 bases and J by 0 bases; unmatched bases: 5. There are 16 residues in the CDR3. This table comes from immunoSEQ multiplex PCR, and its TCRdb copy is limited to in-frame clones, with some not included. Here the sample spans over 150,000 clones, around 88% being singletons. About this clone: The target antigen is unknown.

The origin of this receptor is an adult who received the AZD1222 COVID-19 vaccine. V usage is TRBV7-9 and J usage is TRBJ1-3; 9 bases agree with TRBD1. The sequences come from peripheral blood, collected 28 days after the second AZD1222 dose. CDR3: CASSLGQGSSGNTIYF. The DNA for the CDR3 is TGTGCCAGCAGCCTCGGACAGGGGAGCTCTGGAAACACCATATATTTT.